The 28 T cell receptor beta chains listed next were all sequenced from one sample in a study of lymphopenia after photon versus proton radiotherapy. Data came from immunoSEQ multiplex PCR; TCRdb stores just in-frame clones and leaves some out. Here the sample spans 42,000 or so clones, about 83% being singletons. Sample: peripheral blood, taken from a patient treated with proton-based radiotherapy. These TCRs come from a woman in her 70s with pancreatic cancer.

The V gene is TRBV2, the J gene TRBJ2-5; TRBD1 matches at 8 bases. The tail of the sequence fits TRBJ2-7 better, so the J call may be wrong. The germline V gene encodes CDR1 SNHLY and CDR2 FYNNEI. This CDR3 is 12 amino acids long. The CDR3 loop is CASRTGVSEQYF. CDR3 sequence (DNA): TGTGCCAGCAGGACAGGGGTGAGCGAGCAGTACTTC.

The chain is built from TRBV28 and TRBJ1-2; weak D call: TRBD1 (5 bases). This CDR3 has 14 residues. The V end was cut by 2 bases, the J end by 5 bases, with 12 bases between. Per the germline V gene, CDR1 is MDHEN and CDR2 is SYDVKM. The CDR3 nucleotides read TGTGCCAGCAGTTTAGAGCAGGGTCAGTATGGCTACACCTTC. This encodes CASSLEQGQYGYTF.

This clone appeared once. The chain employs TRBV19 and TRBJ1-1; D possibly corresponds to TRBD1 (5 bases). V lost 8 bases and J 5 bases, leaving 12 bases between the germline ends. The germline CDR1 and CDR2 sequences are LNHDA and SQIVND (reference sequence). CDR3 size: 12 residues. CDR3 in DNA: TGTGCCAGTCTCCGGGGGGAAACTGAAGCTTTCTTT. Translated: CASLRGETEAFF.

The V call is TRBV4-1, the J call TRBJ1-2, with D maybe TRBD1 (5 bases). Germline V gene data show CDR1 as MGHRA and CDR2 as YSYEKL. The CDR3 totals 18 residues. Between the trimmed V and J ends, which lost 4 bases and 8 bases, there was a span of 29 bases. CDR3 sequence: CASSPNGQGRVGLGGYTF. In DNA, the CDR3 is TGCGCCAGCAGCCCAAATGGCCAGGGACGGGTCGGTTTGGGGGGCTACACCTTC.

This clone was picked up a small number of times. This sequence joins TRBV5-1 and TRBJ1-1; TRBD1 matches at 8 bases. Per germline, CDR1 SGHRS and CDR2 YFSETQ. The CDR3 contains 14 residues. V lost 4 bases, J lost 6 bases, and 8 bases stayed unmatched. CDR3 coding DNA: TGCGCCAGCAGCCTTAGGACAGGGTCAGCTGAAGCTTTCTTT. Translated, it gives CASSLRTGSAEAFF.

This clone came up a few times. The chain uses TRBV7-2 and TRBJ2-1; tentatively, D is TRBD1 or TRBD2 (5 bases each). Trimming removed 3 bases from V and 7 bases from J, with 7 bases in between. Germline lookup yields CDR1 SGHTA and CDR2 FQGNSA. The CDR3 length is 12 residues. CDR3 DNA: TGTGCCAGCAGCTTGAGGGGAAATGAGCAGTTCTTC. Amino acids: CASSLRGNEQFF. The full variable domain, completed using reference TRBV7-2 and TRBJ2-1, is GAGVSQSPSNKVTEKGKDVELRCDPISGHTALYWYRQSLGQGLEFLIYFQGNSAPDKSGLPSDRFSAERTGGSVSTLTIQRTQQEDSAVYLCASSLRGNEQFFGPGTRLTVL.

J is TRBJ1-1 and V is TRBV25-1; 8 nucleotides align to TRBD1. J gave up 8 bases and V 7 bases, and 9 bases lay outside the gene matches. Germline CDR1 and CDR2: MGHDK and SYGVNS. This CDR3 is built from 13 residues. The CDR3 region has the DNA TGTGCCAGCACTCTTAACAGGGGGATAGAAGCTTTCTTT. Protein: CASTLNRGIEAFF.

The rearrangement links TRBV6-1 to TRBJ2-7; the D gene is possibly TRBD1 (6 bases). Trimming pared 3 bases from V and 1 base from J, leaving 19 bases between. The CDR3 loop spans 17 amino acids. The germline CDR1 and CDR2 sequences are MNHNS and SASEGT. The chain's CDR3 is CASSDLLIAGTSYEQYF. CDR3 DNA: TGTGCCAGCAGTGACCTGTTGATTGCCGGGACATCCTACGAGCAGTACTTC.

This chain links TRBV18 with TRBJ2-2; possible D gene TRBD1, 7 bases. The CDR3 has 16 residues. V was cut by 0 bases and J by 4 bases, with 12 bases left in between. Germline values: CDR1 KGHSH, CDR2 LQKENI. The CDR3 DNA reads as TGTGCCAGCTCACCACCGAATCAGGGGGGCACCGGGGAGCTGTTTTTT. It translates to CASSPPNQGGTGELFF. The variable domain in full, completed from reference TRBV18 and TRBJ2-2, reads NAGVMQNPRHLVRRRGQEARLRCSPMKGHSHVYWYRQLPEEGLKFMVYLQKENIIDESGMPKERFSAEFPKEGPSILRIQQVVRGDSAAYFCASSPPNQGGTGELFFGEGSRLTVL.

The rearrangement links TRBV7-2 to TRBJ1-2; the D is unclear. With 1 base removed from V and 5 bases from J, the gap between germline ends came to 20 bases. Germline V lookup: CDR1 SGHTA, CDR2 FQGNSA. This CDR3 spans 17 amino acids. Here the CDR3 reads CASSLEVYTPLRYGYTF. CDR3 bases: TGTGCCAGCAGCTTAGAAGTGTATACACCCCTCCGGTATGGCTACACCTTC.

V usage is TRBV7-9 and J usage is TRBJ2-3; 7 nucleotides agree with TRBD1. The germline gives CDR1 SEHNR, CDR2 FQNEAQ (reference sequence). The CDR3 contains 14 residues. J was trimmed by 0 bases and V by 3 bases; bases with no gene match: 0. The CDR3 here is CASSLTGSTDTQYF. The DNA of the CDR3 is TGTGCCAGCAGCTTGACAGGGAGCACAGATACGCAGTATTTT.

This clone occurred a few times. The CDR3 region is CASSSGTGADQPQHF. The CDR3 DNA follows: TGTGCCAGCAGCTCCGGGACAGGGGCTGATCAGCCCCAGCATTTT. This chain uses TRBV5-6 with TRBJ1-5, with TRBD1 matching over 10 bases. Germline CDR1 and CDR2: SGHDT and YYEEEE. The CDR3 extends over 15 amino acids. J was trimmed by 5 bases and V by 3 bases; bases with no gene match: 5.

This clone was observed once. The V and J genes are TRBV6-5 and TRBJ1-1; D is ambiguous. V lost 7 bases and J 1 base, leaving 16 bases between the germline ends. CDR1 is MNHEY and CDR2 is SVGAGI in the germline V gene. The CDR3 spans 15 residues. The chain's CDR3 is CASTLQPKQNTEAFF. CDR3 DNA: TGTGCCAGCACCTTACAGCCAAAACAGAACACTGAAGCTTTCTTT.

This clone has a single count. The gene calls are TRBV7-2 and TRBJ2-7, with D unresolved. Germline V gene sequence: CDR1 SGHTA, CDR2 FQGNSA. The CDR3 runs 13 residues. Trimming cost V 6 bases and J 0 bases, with 9 bases left between them. For the CDR3, the DNA is TGTGCCAGCAGACCACCCACCTCCTACGAGCAGTACTTC. It encodes CASRPPTSYEQYF.

The CDR3 here is CACRSGAQSEKLFF. The CDR3 DNA reads as TGCGCCTGCCGTTCGGGGGCGCAGTCCGAAAAACTGTTTTTT. This chain links TRBV5-1 with TRBJ1-4; a weak D match, TRBD1 (6 bases). This CDR3 spans 14 amino acids. With 10 bases removed from V and 8 bases from J, the gap between germline ends came to 21 bases. CDR1 is SGHRS and CDR2 is YFSETQ in the germline V gene.

The rearrangement uses TRBV10-3 and TRBJ1-3; 7 positions agree with TRBD1. Germline CDR1 and CDR2: ENHRY and SYGVKD. The length of the CDR3 is 14 residues. Germline trimming cut 6 bases from V and 3 bases from J; bases unmatched to any gene: 5. CDR3 in amino acids: CAISRGSSGNTIYF. DNA of the CDR3: TGTGCCATCAGCAGGGGGTCTAGTGGAAACACCATATATTTT.

The chain joins TRBV6-6 to TRBJ1-6; 7 bases agree with TRBD1. Germline assignment: CDR1 MNHNY and CDR2 SVGAGI (reference sequence). This CDR3 comprises 14 residues. Unmatched junction bases numbered 7, after V lost 7 bases and J lost 7 bases. The CDR3 DNA sequence: TGTGCCAGCACTCTGACAGGGTGGAATTCACCCCTCCACTTT. It is translated as CASTLTGWNSPLHF.

The chain has TRBV5-8 and TRBJ1-5, with D possibly matching TRBD1 (5 bases). From germline, CDR1 is SGHTS and CDR2 YDEGEE. This CDR3 contains 17 residues. V was shortened by 0 bases and J by 0 bases, with 13 bases between the two germline ends. CDR3 nucleotides: TGTGCCAGCAGCTTGGGAAGGGGCAGCGATAGCAATCAGCCCCAGCATTTT. Translated: CASSLGRGSDSNQPQHF. Combining the CDR3 with reference TRBV5-8 and TRBJ1-5 gives the whole variable domain EAGVTQSPTHLIKTRGQQATLRCSPISGHTSVYWYQQALGLGLQFLLWYDEGEERNRGNFPPRFSGRQFPNYSSELNVNALELEDSALYLCASSLGRGSDSNQPQHFGDGTRLSIL.

The chain joins TRBV2 to TRBJ1-2, with D possibly TRBD1 on 5 matching bases. V gave up 3 bases and J gave up 2 bases, with 10 bases separating them. This CDR3 is 14 amino acids long. Germline V gene lookup returns CDR1 SNHLY and CDR2 FYNNEI. Written as DNA, the CDR3 is TGTGCCAGCAGTGAGCAGGGTTCCAACTATGGCTACACCTTC. Amino acid sequence: CASSEQGSNYGYTF.

V and J are TRBV4-1 and TRBJ2-1, with TRBD1 matching over 9 bases. Unmatched junction bases numbered 7, after V lost 4 bases and J lost 6 bases. CDR1 is MGHRA, CDR2 YSYEKL, per germline. The CDR3 runs to 15 residues. The CDR3 coding sequence is TGCGCCAGCAGCCCATCGGGACAGGGCTTCAATGAGCAGTTCTTC. Translated, it gives CASSPSGQGFNEQFF.

To note about this clone: One end of the junction varies from germline; a read error may be responsible. The CDR3 region has the DNA TGTGCTAGCAGCTTAGCAGGGACTAGCGGGAGCCACACCGGGGAGCTGTTTTTT. The encoded protein is CASSLAGTSGSHTGELFF. This chain joins TRBV7-7 and TRBJ2-2; 14 nucleotides match TRBD2. The germline CDR1 and CDR2 sequences are SSHAT and FNYEAQ (reference sequence). This CDR3 spans 18 amino acids.

The gene calls are TRBV28 and TRBJ1-3, with D possibly TRBD1 on 6 matching bases. V was cut by 6 bases and J by 4 bases, with 19 bases left in between. The CDR3 sequence is 16 residues long. CDR1 MDHEN and CDR2 SYDVKM come from the germline V gene. In DNA form, the CDR3 reads TGTGCCAGCAGCACTATTAGGGGGGACATCGGAAACACCATATATTTT. As protein: CASSTIRGDIGNTIYF.

This chain uses TRBV5-1 with TRBJ2-1, with 15 bases lining up with TRBD2. The V and J ends lost 3 bases and 5 bases, in that order; junction bases with no gene match: 12. Per the germline V gene, CDR1 is SGHRS and CDR2 is YFSETQ. This CDR3 is 19 amino acids long. The CDR3 loop is CASSSNPGTSGRLDNEQFF. The CDR3 DNA follows: TGCGCCAGCAGCTCGAACCCCGGGACTAGCGGGAGGTTGGACAATGAGCAGTTCTTC.

The count of this clone is one. The chain is built from TRBV2 and TRBJ2-3, with 7 bases identical to TRBD2. The CDR3 covers 17 residues. Germline V gives CDR1 SNHLY, CDR2 FYNNEI. V lost 4 bases to trimming and J lost 1 base; unmatched junction nucleotides: 11. DNA of the CDR3: TGTGCCAGCAGTGCTTTCGCGGGAGAAGCGGGCACAGATACGCAGTATTTT. This translates into CASSAFAGEAGTDTQYF.

Here the CDR3 reads CASRSIAYTEAFF. CDR3 bases: TGCGCCAGCAGATCTATCGCGTACACTGAAGCTTTCTTT. The chain carries TRBV5-1 and TRBJ1-1, with no clear D. V lost 5 bases, J lost 3 bases, and 11 bases lay in between. The germline CDR1 and CDR2 sequences are SGHRS and YFSETQ. The CDR3 has 13 residues.

This rearrangement joins TRBV7-6 to TRBJ2-1, with D possibly being TRBD1 (6 bases). This CDR3 region has 11 residues. Germline-derived CDR1 and CDR2 are SGHVS and FNYEAQ. V lost 6 bases, J lost 14 bases, and 14 bases lay in between. CDR3 nucleotides: TGTGCCAGCAGTTTACAGGGTTTTAAGTTCTTC. Residues: CASSLQGFKFF.

The chain couples TRBV7-9 to TRBJ1-1; D gene uncertain. The ends were cut back, 2 bases at V and 0 bases at J, with 7 bases in the middle. The germline gives CDR1 SEHNR, CDR2 FQNEAQ (reference sequence). The length of the CDR3 is 14 residues. The CDR3 region is CASSLSIMNTEAFF. CDR3 bases: TGTGCCAGCAGCTTATCGATCATGAACACTGAAGCTTTCTTT.

The rearrangement uses TRBV14 and TRBJ2-1; a possible D gene is TRBD2 (5 bases). Germline V gives CDR1 SGHDN, CDR2 FVKESK. This CDR3 region has 16 residues. Trimming took off 0 bases at V and 5 bases at J, with 14 bases between the two ends. CDR3 sequence: CASSQESGWSNNEQFF. Written as DNA, the CDR3 is TGTGCCAGCAGCCAAGAATCGGGGTGGAGCAACAATGAGCAGTTCTTC.